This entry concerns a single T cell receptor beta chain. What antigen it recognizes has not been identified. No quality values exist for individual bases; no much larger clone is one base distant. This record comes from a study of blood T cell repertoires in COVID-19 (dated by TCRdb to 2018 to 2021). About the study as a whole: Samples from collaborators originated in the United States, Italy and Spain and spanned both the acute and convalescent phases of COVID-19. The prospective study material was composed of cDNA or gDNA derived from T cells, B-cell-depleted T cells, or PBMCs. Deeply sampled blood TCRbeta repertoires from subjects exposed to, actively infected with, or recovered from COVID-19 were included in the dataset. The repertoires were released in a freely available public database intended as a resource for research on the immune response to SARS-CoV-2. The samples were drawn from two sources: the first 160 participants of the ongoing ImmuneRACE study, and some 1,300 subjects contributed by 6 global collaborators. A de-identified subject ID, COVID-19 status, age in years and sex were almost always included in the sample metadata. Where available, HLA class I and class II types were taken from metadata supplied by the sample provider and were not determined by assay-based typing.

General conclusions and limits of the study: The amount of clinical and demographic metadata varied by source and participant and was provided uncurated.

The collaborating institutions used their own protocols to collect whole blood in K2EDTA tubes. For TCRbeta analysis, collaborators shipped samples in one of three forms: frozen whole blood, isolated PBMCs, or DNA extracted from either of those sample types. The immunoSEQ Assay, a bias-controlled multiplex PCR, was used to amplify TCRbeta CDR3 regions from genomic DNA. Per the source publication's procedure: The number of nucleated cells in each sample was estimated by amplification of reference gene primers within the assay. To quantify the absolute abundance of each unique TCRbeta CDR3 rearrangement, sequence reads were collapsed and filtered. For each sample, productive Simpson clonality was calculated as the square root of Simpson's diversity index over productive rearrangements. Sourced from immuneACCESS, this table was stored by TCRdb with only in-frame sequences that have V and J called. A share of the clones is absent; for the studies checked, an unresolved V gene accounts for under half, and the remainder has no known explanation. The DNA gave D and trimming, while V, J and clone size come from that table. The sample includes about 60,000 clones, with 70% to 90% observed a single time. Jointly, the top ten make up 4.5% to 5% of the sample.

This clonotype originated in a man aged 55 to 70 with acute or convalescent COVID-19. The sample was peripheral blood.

For the CDR3, the sequence is CASSPLDGEYQETQYF. The DNA reads as follows: TGTGCCAGCTCACCACTAGACGGGGAGTACCAAGAGACCCAGTACTTC. The chain employs TRBV18 and TRBJ2-5; the D region possibly corresponds to TRBD2 (5 bases align). V loses 1 base, J loses 0 bases, and the germline ends lie 12 bases apart. The CDR3 numbers 16 residues from cysteine through phenylalanine. This entry keeps only the CDR3 DNA: 48 bases, framed from base 1. CDR1 KGHSH and CDR2 LQKENI were looked up in the germline V gene.